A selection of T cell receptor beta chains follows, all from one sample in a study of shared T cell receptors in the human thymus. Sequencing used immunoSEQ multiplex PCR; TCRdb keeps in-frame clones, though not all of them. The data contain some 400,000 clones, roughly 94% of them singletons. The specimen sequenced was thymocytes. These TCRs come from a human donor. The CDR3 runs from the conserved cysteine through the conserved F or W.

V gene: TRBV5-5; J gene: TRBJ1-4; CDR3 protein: CASSLFDRTNEKLFF
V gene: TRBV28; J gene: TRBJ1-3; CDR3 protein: CASSSTGDGNTIYF
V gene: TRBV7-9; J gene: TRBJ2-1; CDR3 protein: CASSLAWREGSYNEQFF
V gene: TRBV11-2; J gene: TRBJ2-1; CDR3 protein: CASSSTGSVFF
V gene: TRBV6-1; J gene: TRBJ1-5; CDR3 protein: CASSDRQGTSNQPQHF
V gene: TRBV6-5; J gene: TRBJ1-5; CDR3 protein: CASSYNRVQPQHF
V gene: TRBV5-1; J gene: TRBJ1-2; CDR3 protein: CASSLGQNYGYTF
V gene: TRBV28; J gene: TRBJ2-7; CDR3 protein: CASSTTGGNYEQYF
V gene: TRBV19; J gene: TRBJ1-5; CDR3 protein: CASTSDRYNQPQHF
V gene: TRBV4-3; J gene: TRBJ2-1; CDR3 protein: CASSPPNHEQFF
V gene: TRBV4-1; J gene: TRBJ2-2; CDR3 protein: CASSQDERAQRFSNTGELFF
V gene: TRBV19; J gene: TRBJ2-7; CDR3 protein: CASSTGYEQYF
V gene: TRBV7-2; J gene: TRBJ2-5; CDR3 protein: CASSSPKGKETQYF
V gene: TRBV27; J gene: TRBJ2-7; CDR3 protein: CASGLPPYEQYF
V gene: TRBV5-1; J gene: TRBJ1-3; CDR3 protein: CASSPLDGNTIYF
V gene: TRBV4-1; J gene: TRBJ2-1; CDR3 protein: CASSQGYNEQFF
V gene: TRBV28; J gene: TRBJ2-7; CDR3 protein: CASSLQGYEQYF
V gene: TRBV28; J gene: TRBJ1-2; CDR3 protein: CASKTGHLYGYTF
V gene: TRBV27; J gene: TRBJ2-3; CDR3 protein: CASSPSGTSGRTDTQYF
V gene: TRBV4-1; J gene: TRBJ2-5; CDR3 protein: CASSTRFLAGGTQYF
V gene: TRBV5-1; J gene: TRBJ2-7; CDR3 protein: CASSLGGNRDEQYF
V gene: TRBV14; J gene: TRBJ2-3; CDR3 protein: CASSQEGEGSSTDTQYF
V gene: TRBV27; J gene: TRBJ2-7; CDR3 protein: CASSLGQGSHEQYF
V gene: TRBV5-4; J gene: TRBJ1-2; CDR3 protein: CASSAEVRDRGFYGYTF
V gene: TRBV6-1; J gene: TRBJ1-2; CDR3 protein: CASSEEKGCWGYTF
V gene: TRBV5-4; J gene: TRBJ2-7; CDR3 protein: CASSLWGPLYEQYF
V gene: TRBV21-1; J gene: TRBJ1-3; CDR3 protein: CASSTPCPRETGNTIYF
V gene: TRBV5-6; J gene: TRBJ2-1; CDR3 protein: CASSSERVEQFF
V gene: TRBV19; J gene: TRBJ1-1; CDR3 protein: CASSIPRPRGYTEAFF
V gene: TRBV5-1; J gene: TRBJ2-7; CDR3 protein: CASSWTQDRDSGTLKRAQHF
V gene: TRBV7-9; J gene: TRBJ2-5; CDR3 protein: CASSLARRLQETQYF
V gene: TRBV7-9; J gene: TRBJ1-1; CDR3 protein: CASSLRPAMNTEAFF
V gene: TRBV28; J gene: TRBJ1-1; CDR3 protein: CASSLAIHTEAFF
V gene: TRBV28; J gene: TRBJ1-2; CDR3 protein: CASMDSGYTF
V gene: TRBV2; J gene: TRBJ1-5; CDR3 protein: CASSEVRGKSGGNRDRGNQPQHF
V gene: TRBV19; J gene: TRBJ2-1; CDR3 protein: CASSARERYEQFF
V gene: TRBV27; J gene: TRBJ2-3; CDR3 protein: CASGNKGRPSTDTQYF
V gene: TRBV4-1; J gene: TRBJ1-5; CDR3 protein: CASSQEVRGPNQPQHF
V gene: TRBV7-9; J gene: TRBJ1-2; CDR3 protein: CASSARQDSPNYGYTF
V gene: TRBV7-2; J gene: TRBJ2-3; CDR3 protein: CASSLEASGRTDTQYF
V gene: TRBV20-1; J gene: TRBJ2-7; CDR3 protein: CSASLNHEQYF
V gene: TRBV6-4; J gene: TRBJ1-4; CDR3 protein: CASSGWGRLNEKLFF
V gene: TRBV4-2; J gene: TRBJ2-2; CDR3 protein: CASSQEAPGLAGGETGELFF
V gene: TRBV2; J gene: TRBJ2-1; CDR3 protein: CASSEAASGGGNEQFF
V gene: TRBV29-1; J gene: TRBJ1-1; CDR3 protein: CSVVRNTEAFF
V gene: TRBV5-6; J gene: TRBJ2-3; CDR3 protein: CASSVAVSTDTQYF
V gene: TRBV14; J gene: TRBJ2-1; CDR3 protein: CASSQDRGPWTSVATAYNEQFF
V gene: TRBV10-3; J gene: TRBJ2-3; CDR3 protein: CAISESTSGREDTQYF
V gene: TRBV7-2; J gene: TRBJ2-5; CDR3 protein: CASSLGTDQETQYF
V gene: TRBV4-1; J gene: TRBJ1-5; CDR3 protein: CASSQVLSPNQPQHF
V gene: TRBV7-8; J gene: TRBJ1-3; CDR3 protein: CASSSPLSQRGITIYF
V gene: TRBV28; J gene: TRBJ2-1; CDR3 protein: CASSPRQGPYNEQFF
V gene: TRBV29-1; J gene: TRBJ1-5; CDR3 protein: CSVSGRERADYSNQPQHF
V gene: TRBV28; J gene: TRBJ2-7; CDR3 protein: CASSFRGGQGAEQYF
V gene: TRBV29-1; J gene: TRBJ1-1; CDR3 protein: CSGTGVGTEAFF
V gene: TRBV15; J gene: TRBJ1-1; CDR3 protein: CATSRLQGFTEAFF
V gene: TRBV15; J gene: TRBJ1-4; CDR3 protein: CATSAEGPTGPGNEKLFF